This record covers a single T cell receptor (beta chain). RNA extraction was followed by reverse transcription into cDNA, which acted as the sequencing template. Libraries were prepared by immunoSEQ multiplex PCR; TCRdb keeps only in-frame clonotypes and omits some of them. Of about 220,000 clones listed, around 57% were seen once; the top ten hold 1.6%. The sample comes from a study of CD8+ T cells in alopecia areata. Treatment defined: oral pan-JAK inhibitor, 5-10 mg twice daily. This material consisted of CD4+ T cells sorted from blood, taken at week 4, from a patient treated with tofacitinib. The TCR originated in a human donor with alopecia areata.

The CDR3 bases are TGCGCCAGCAGCTTGTGGGGGGCGAACACTGAAGCTTTCTTT. As protein: CASSLWGANTEAFF. The rearrangement links TRBV5-1 to TRBJ1-1, with a tentative D call TRBD1 (6 bases). Germline CDR1 reads SGHRS; CDR2 reads YFSETQ. The V gene lost 1 base and the J gene lost 1 base, with 8 bases spanning the gap. This CDR3 has 14 residues.